Listed below are T cell receptor beta chains from one sample, sequenced in a study of T cell responses to AZD1222 COVID-19 vaccine. TCRdb keeps only in-frame clones here, not all; method: immunoSEQ multiplex PCR. The repertoire holds about 100,000 clones, with 75% to 95% as singletons. The sequences come from peripheral blood, collected 28 days after the second AZD1222 dose. Receptors were obtained from an adult who received the AZD1222 COVID-19 vaccine. CDR3s include the opening cysteine and the closing phenylalanine or tryptophan.

>TRBV4-1|14|TRBJ2-7
CASSLSDPAYEQYF
>TRBV6-5|16|TRBJ1-1
CASSYYLGLTNTEAFF
>TRBV7-2|16|TRBJ2-7
CASSLAGGVYPYEQYF
>TRBV21-1|19|TRBJ2-2
CASSHFRLAGGPVTGELFF
>TRBV2|15|TRBJ1-6
CASSDRSSYNSPLHF
>TRBV7-9|12|TRBJ2-1
CASSPEVNEQFF
>TRBV29-1|13|TRBJ2-5
CSVYSVRQETQYF
>TRBV14|15|TRBJ2-7
CASSHRDRGTYEQYF
>TRBV2|15|TRBJ1-3
CASSDPTAGGNTIYF
>TRBV4-3|18|TRBJ1-2
CASSQDNRGGIKNYGYTF
>TRBV5-6|14|TRBJ1-1
CASSGPTGIAEAFF
>TRBV19|19|TRBJ2-2
CASTSPGLAGGRSTGELFF
>TRBV10-3|14|TRBJ2-7
CAISELRGTDEQYF
>TRBV20-1|14|TRBJ1-4
CSASQGQGLGELFF
>TRBV3-1/TRBV3-2|17|TRBJ1-5
CASSQESGAYSNQPQHF
>TRBV5-5|15|TRBJ1-6
CASSPGPRQGSPLHF
>TRBV19|11|TRBJ1-1
CATRRNTEAFF
>TRBV28|13|TRBJ2-7
CASIGQRGYEQYF
>TRBV5-8|14|TRBJ2-5
CASSLQGTQETQYF
>TRBV2|13|TRBJ2-1
CASRGQGYNEQFF
>TRBV6-5|14|TRBJ1-1
CASIPGGRNTEAFF
>TRBV11-2|15|TRBJ2-1
CASNPGLATYNEQFF
>TRBV11-2|11|TRBJ2-7
CASSRGYEQYF
>TRBV14|16|TRBJ2-1
CASSQGGGTPDHEQFF
>TRBV9|12|TRBJ2-7
CASSGGGYEQYF
>TRBV27|15|TRBJ1-2
CASSLRWTANYGYTF
>TRBV25-1|13|TRBJ2-7
CASAGTWIGEQYF
>TRBV30|15|TRBJ2-5
CAWSPLAAYQETQYF